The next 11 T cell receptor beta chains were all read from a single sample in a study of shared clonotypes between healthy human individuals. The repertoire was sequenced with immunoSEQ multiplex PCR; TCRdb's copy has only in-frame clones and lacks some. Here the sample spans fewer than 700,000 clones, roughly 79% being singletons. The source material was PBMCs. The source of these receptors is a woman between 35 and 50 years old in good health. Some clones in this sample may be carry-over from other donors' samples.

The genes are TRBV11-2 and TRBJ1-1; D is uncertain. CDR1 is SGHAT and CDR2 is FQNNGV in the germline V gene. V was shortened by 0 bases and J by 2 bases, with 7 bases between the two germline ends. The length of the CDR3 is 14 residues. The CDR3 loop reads CASSLERQNTEAFF. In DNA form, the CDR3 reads TGTGCCAGCAGCTTAGAGCGGCAAAACACTGAAGCTTTCTTT.

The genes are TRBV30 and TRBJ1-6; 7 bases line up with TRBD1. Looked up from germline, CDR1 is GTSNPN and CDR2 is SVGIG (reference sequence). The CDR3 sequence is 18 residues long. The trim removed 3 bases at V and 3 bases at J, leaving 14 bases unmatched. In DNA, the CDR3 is TGTGCCTGGAGGAGGGCGCCCTCAGACAGGGTCTATAATTCACCCCTCCACTTT. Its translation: CAWRRAPSDRVYNSPLHF.

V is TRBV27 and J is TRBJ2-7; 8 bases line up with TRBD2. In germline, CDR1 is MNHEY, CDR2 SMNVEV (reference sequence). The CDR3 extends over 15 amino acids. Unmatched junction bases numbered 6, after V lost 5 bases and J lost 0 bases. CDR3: CASSQLAETSYEQYF. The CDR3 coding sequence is TGTGCCAGCAGTCAACTAGCGGAGACCTCCTACGAGCAGTACTTC.

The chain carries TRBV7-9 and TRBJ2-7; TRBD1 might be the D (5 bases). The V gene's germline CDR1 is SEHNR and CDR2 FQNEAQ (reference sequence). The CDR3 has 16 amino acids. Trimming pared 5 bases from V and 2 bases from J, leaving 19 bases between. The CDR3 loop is CASSRHTGDKTYEQYF. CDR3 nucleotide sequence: TGTGCCAGCAGCCGACACACAGGTGACAAAACCTACGAGCAGTACTTC.

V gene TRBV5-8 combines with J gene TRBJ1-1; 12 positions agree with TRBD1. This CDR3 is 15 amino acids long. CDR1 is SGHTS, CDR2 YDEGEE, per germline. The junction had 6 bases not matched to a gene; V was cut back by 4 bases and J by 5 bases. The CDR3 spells CASSRDRGRWTEAFF. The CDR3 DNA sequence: TGTGCCAGCAGCCGGGACAGGGGGCGATGGACTGAAGCTTTCTTT.

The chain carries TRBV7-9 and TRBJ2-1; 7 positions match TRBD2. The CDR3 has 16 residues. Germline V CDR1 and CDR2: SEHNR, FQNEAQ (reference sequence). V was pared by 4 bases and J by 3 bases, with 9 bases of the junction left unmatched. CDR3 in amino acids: CASSSLLADGYNEQFF. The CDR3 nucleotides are TGTGCCAGCAGCTCGCTCCTAGCGGATGGCTACAATGAGCAGTTCTTC.

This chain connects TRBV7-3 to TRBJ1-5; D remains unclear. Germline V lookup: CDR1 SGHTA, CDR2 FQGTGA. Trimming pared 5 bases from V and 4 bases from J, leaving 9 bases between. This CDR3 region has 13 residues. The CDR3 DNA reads TGTGCCAGCAGCACCCACGGGAATCAGCCCCAGCATTTT. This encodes CASSTHGNQPQHF.

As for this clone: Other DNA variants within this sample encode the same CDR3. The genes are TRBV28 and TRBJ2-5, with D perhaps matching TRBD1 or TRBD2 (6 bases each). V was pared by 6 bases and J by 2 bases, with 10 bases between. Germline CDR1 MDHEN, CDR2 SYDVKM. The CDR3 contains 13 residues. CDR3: CASSLGGQETQYF. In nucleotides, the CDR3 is TGTGCCAGCAGCCTAGGGGGGCAAGAGACCCAGTACTTC.

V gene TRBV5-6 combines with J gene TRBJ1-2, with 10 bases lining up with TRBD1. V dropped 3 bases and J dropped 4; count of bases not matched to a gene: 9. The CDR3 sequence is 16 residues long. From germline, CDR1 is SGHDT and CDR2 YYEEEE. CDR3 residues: CASSSGTGVPLYGYTF. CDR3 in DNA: TGTGCCAGCAGCTCCGGGACAGGGGTTCCTCTCTATGGCTACACCTTC.

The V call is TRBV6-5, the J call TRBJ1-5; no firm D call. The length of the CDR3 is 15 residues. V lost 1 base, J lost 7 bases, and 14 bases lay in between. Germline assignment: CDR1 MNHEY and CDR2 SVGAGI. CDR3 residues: CASSYWDSSTQPQHF. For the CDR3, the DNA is TGTGCCAGCAGTTACTGGGATTCGAGTACCCAGCCCCAGCATTTT.

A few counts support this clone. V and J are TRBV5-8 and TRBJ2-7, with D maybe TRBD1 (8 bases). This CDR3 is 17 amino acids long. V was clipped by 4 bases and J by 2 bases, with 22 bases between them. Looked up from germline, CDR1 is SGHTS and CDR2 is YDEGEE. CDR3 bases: TGTGCCAGCAGCCCGGTGATCGGGGGGACAGGAGCCTACGAGCAGTACTTC. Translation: CASSPVIGGTGAYEQYF.